The sequence of this T cell receptor beta chain was determined in a study of T cell responses to AZD1222 COVID-19 vaccine. General study findings and limits: An increase in Spike-specific TCR breadth and depth was observed after two AZD1222 doses. Most donors were white British and more were female, and clonal diversity was possibly underestimated. Baseline serostatus was positive in only six or seven AZD1222 recipients.

Regarding this clone: Its antigen is still unknown.

From germline, CDR1 is MNHEY and CDR2 SVGAGI. V dropped 6 bases and J dropped 4 bases, with 12 bases sitting between them. The CDR3 has 13 residues. The repertoire was sequenced with immunoSEQ multiplex PCR; TCRdb's copy has only in-frame clones and lacks some. Among 56,000 or so clones listed, approximately 85% were seen once. The rearrangement uses TRBV6-5 and TRBJ1-1; D might be TRBD1 (6 bases). The sequencing used peripheral blood, collected on day 0 of AZD1222 vaccination. The clonotype was recovered from an adult in good health. The CDR3: CASRPRQATEAFF. CDR3 bases: TGTGCCAGCAGACCCCGACAGGCCACTGAAGCTTTCTTT.